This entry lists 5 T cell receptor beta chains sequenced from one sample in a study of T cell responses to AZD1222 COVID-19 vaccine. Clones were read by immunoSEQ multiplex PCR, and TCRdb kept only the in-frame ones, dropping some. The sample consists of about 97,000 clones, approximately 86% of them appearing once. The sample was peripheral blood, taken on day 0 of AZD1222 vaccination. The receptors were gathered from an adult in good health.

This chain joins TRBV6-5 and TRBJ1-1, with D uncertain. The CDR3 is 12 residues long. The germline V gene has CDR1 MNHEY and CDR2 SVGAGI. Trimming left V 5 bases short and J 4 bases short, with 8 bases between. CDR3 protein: CASSTRGTEAFF. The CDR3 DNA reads TGTGCCAGCAGTACCCGCGGCACTGAAGCTTTCTTT.

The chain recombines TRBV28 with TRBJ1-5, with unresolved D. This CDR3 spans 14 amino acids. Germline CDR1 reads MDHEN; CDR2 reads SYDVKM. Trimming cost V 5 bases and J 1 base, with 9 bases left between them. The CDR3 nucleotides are TGTGCCAGCAGTCAAGAGCGAAGCAATCAGCCCCAGCATTTT. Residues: CASSQERSNQPQHF.

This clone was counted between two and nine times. In nucleotides, the CDR3 is TGTGCCAGCAGTACCAGGGGATTACCTATCACAGATACGCAGTATTTT. Translation gives CASSTRGLPITDTQYF. The J gene is TRBJ2-3, the V gene TRBV6-2 or TRBV6-3, with TRBD1 as a possible D gene (6 bases). Germline V gives CDR1 MNHEY, CDR2 SVGEGT. The V end lost 5 bases, the J end lost 2 bases, and 17 bases lay between the germline ends. The CDR3 runs to 16 residues.

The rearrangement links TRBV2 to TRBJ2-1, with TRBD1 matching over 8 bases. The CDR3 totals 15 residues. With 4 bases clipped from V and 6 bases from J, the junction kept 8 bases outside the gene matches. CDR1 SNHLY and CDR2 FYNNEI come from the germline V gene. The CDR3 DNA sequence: TGTGCCAGCAGTGTGGGGCAGGGGGCGCCCAATGAGCAGTTCTTC. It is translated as CASSVGQGAPNEQFF.

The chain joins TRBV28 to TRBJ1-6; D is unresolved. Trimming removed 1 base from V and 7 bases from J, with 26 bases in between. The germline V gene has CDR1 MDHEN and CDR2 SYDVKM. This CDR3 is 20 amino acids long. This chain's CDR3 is CASSLLRELRNSARNSPLHF. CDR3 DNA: TGTGCCAGCAGTTTATTACGGGAACTGAGGAACAGTGCTCGGAATTCACCCCTCCACTTT.